Following are 20 T cell receptor beta chains from one sample sequenced in a study of blood T cell repertoires in COVID-19. Profiled with immunoSEQ multiplex PCR; TCRdb holds only in-frame clones, not every one. The sample has roughly 45,000 clones, over 75% seen once. The source material was peripheral blood. The origin of the receptors is a woman aged 55 to 70 with acute or convalescent COVID-19.

The chain has TRBV11-2 and TRBJ2-2; 9 nucleotides align to TRBD2. Trimming cost V 5 bases and J 6 bases; bases outside gene matches: 10. Germline V lookup: CDR1 SGHAT, CDR2 FQNNGV. This CDR3 region has 16 residues. CDR3 sequence reads: CASSLGVAGEPGELFF. CDR3 bases: TGTGCCAGCAGCCTCGGGGTAGCGGGAGAACCCGGGGAGCTGTTTTTT.

The CDR3 DNA sequence: TGTGCCAGCAGTGGGGGGACAGGGGGGATTTCCCAGCATTTT. This codes for CASSGGTGGISQHF. The chain couples TRBV25-1 to TRBJ1-5; the match to TRBD1 covers 11 bases. The ends lost 4 bases at V and 11 bases at J; junction bases unmatched: 7. There are 14 residues in the CDR3. Germline V gene sequence: CDR1 MGHDK, CDR2 SYGVNS.

The chain links TRBV4-1 to TRBJ1-4; 7 nucleotides agree with TRBD1. Germline values: CDR1 MGHRA, CDR2 YSYEKL. This CDR3 comprises 14 residues. Trimming took 1 base from V and 5 from J; bases not matched to a gene: 1. The CDR3 reads CASSQGQGNEKLFF. The CDR3 nucleotides read TGCGCCAGCAGCCAAGGACAGGGAAATGAAAAACTGTTTTTT.

The table lists this clone with a few counts. This chain uses TRBV6-5 with TRBJ1-2, with D tentatively TRBD1 (5 bases). The CDR3 runs 15 residues. The V and J ends lost 6 bases and 3 bases respectively, with 17 bases between them. Per the germline V gene, CDR1 is MNHEY and CDR2 is SVGAGI. Here the CDR3 DNA reads TGTGCCAGCAGCAAAGGTACAGGAGAATACTATGGCTACACCTTC. It encodes CASSKGTGEYYGYTF.

The chain uses TRBV9 and TRBJ1-1, with TRBD1 as a possible D gene (6 bases). The germline V gene has CDR1 SGDLS and CDR2 YYNGEE. This CDR3 spans 14 amino acids. V lost 4 bases and J 5 bases, leaving 15 bases between the germline ends. CDR3 sequence (DNA): TGTGCCAGCAGCACCCAGGGGACGGGGACTGAAGCTTTCTTT. Protein: CASSTQGTGTEAFF.

V is TRBV3-1 (or the pseudogene TRBV3-2) and J is TRBJ2-1; maybe TRBD2 (5 bases). V was shortened by 0 bases and J by 7 bases, with 16 bases between the two germline ends. CDR3 length: 16 residues. Germline V gene sequence: CDR1 LGHDT, CDR2 YNNKEL (reference sequence). CDR3 in amino acids: CASSQEGGRGWNEQFF. CDR3 sequence (DNA): TGTGCCAGCAGCCAAGAGGGTGGGAGAGGCTGGAATGAGCAGTTCTTC.

This chain joins TRBV28 and TRBJ2-5; TRBD2 matches 8 bases. The CDR3 extends over 15 amino acids. V shed 3 bases, J shed 5 bases, and the junction held 8 bases outside the gene matches. Germline V gives CDR1 MDHEN, CDR2 SYDVKM. CDR3 loop: CASSFQSGGAETQYF. In nucleotides, the CDR3 is TGTGCCAGCAGTTTCCAAAGCGGGGGAGCGGAGACCCAGTACTTC.

The chain joins TRBV12-3 or TRBV12-4 to TRBJ1-2; D unresolved. CDR3 length: 13 residues. The V gene lost 3 bases and the J gene lost 6 bases, with 11 bases spanning the gap. As DNA, the CDR3 is TGTGCCAGCAGTTTTGGTGGGAGCCATGGCTACACCTTC. It is translated as CASSFGGSHGYTF.

This clone has a single count. The chain combines TRBV9 with TRBJ2-1, with 9 bases lining up with TRBD1. Germline trimming cut 3 bases from V and 1 base from J; bases unmatched to any gene: 17. The CDR3 loop spans 20 amino acids. Germline V gene data show CDR1 as SGDLS and CDR2 as YYNGEE. DNA for the CDR3: TGTGCCAGCAGCGAAGGAGGGACAGGGATTTCCCAGGGGTCCTACAATGAGCAGTTCTTC. Its protein product is CASSEGGTGISQGSYNEQFF.

This chain connects TRBV3-1 (or the pseudogene TRBV3-2) to TRBJ2-1; 10 positions match TRBD2. The CDR3 sequence is 15 residues long. The V segment lost 2 bases and the J segment 4 bases; nucleotides outside the gene matches: 2. CDR1 and CDR2 from the germline V gene are LGHDT and YNNKEL (reference sequence). As DNA, the CDR3 is TGTGCCAGCAGCCAAACAGCGGGGGGGTACAATGAGCAGTTCTTC. This sequence encodes CASSQTAGGYNEQFF.

The genes are TRBV19 and TRBJ1-5, with TRBD1 matching 12 bases. Germline values: CDR1 LNHDA, CDR2 SQIVND (reference sequence). The V gene end was trimmed by 7 bases and the J gene end by 7 bases; junction bases not matched to a gene: 5. This CDR3 region has 14 residues. The CDR3 loop reads CASTGTGGGQPQHF. The CDR3 DNA is TGTGCCAGTACCGGGACAGGGGGCGGCCAGCCCCAGCATTTT.

The chain employs TRBV29-1 and TRBJ1-2; a weak D match, TRBD1 (6 bases). The CDR3 has 12 residues. Trimming stripped 3 bases from V and 9 bases from J, with 14 bases between. The germline CDR1 and CDR2 sequences are SQVTM and ANQGSEA. The CDR3 sequence is CSVDRTERRYTF. CDR3 sequence (DNA): TGCAGCGTTGACCGGACAGAGAGACGCTACACCTTC.

This chain joins TRBV7-9 and TRBJ2-1; D is possibly TRBD2 (5 bases). Trimming shortened V by 6 bases and J by 0 bases, and 12 bases separated the two germline ends. Germline CDR1 SEHNR, CDR2 FQNEAQ (reference sequence). The CDR3 has 15 amino acids. The CDR3 DNA sequence: TGTGCCAGCAGTCAAAGCGGACTCTCCTACAATGAGCAGTTCTTC. Its protein is CASSQSGLSYNEQFF.

This clone was detected a few times. The genes are TRBV20-1 and TRBJ2-5, with 8 bases aligning to TRBD2. The ends lost 3 bases at V and 2 bases at J; junction bases unmatched: 5. Germline lookup yields CDR1 DFQATT and CDR2 SNEGSKA (reference sequence). The CDR3 is 14 residues long. The CDR3 DNA reads as TGCAGTGCTAGTACGGGGGGGGGACAAGAGACCCAGTACTTC. Its protein product is CSASTGGGQETQYF.

The chain employs TRBV25-1 and TRBJ1-2; no firm D call. The CDR3 covers 11 residues. Germline loops: CDR1 MGHDK, CDR2 SYGVNS. Trimming removed 6 bases at V and 7 bases at J, with 9 bases between. The CDR3 here is CASSVGVGYTF. Here the CDR3 DNA reads TGTGCCAGCAGCGTCGGGGTTGGCTACACCTTC.

There are many counts of this clone. This chain uses TRBV7-3 with TRBJ2-3; 9 bases match TRBD2. The CDR3 consists of 15 residues. CDR1 and CDR2 from the germline V gene are SGHTA and FQGTGA. The V segment lost 6 bases and the J segment 4 bases; nucleotides outside the gene matches: 8. The CDR3 bases are TGTGCCAGCAGTTCTGATAGCGGGAGAGCAGATACGCAGTATTTT. It codes for CASSSDSGRADTQYF.

The chain recombines TRBV19 with TRBJ1-5; D is perhaps TRBD1 (5 bases). Looked up from germline, CDR1 is LNHDA and CDR2 is SQIVND (reference sequence). V gave up 3 bases and J gave up 6 bases, with 15 bases separating them. The length of the CDR3 is 15 residues. CDR3 in amino acids: CASSISAGGSQPQHF. CDR3 coding DNA: TGTGCCAGTAGTATTTCCGCTGGGGGGAGTCAGCCCCAGCATTTT.

This chain links TRBV18 with TRBJ1-3, with 9 nucleotides matching TRBD1. V lost 5 bases and J lost 3; bases outside the gene matches: 17. Germline V CDR1 and CDR2: KGHSH, LQKENI. This CDR3 spans 19 amino acids. This chain's CDR3 is CASSSMVPGQGIDGNTIYF. CDR3 sequence (DNA): TGTGCCAGCTCATCTATGGTCCCGGGACAGGGTATAGATGGAAACACCATATATTTT.

V usage is TRBV2 and J usage is TRBJ1-6, with a possible D match to TRBD1 (5 bases). V lost 9 bases to trimming and J lost 0 bases, with 12 bases between them. CDR3 length: 15 amino acids. Germline V gene data show CDR1 as SNHLY and CDR2 as FYNNEI. CDR3: CARSGESSYNSPLHF. CDR3 in DNA: TGTGCCAGGTCGGGGGAAAGCTCCTATAATTCACCCCTCCACTTT.

The chain recombines TRBV10-3 with TRBJ1-2, with TRBD1 identical over 12 bases. Trimming cost V 10 bases and J 6 bases; bases outside gene matches: 12. There are 15 residues in the CDR3. Per germline, CDR1 ENHRY and CDR2 SYGVKD. In DNA form, the CDR3 reads TGTGCCACCGCGGCTCGGGACAGGGGGCCGGATGGCTACACCTTC. Amino acid sequence: CATAARDRGPDGYTF.